This section outlines one T cell receptor (beta chain) sequence together with its context. The CDR3 totals 19 residues. The V end lost 7 bases, the J end lost 4 bases, and 29 bases lay between the germline ends. Germline loops: CDR1 SNHLY, CDR2 FYNNEI. This sample is drawn from a study of blood T cell repertoires in COVID-19. Study context: Italy, Spain and the United States were the sources of the convalescent and acute COVID-19 samples. Sources were T cells, B-cell-depleted T cells, or PBMCs; the material itself was cDNA or gDNA.

Assay used: immunoSEQ multiplex PCR; TCRdb lists only in-frame clones, some missing. The sample includes 180,000 or so clones, about 80% seen only once; the top ten take more than 6.5%. The chain has TRBV2 and TRBJ2-1; possibly TRBD1 for D (5 bases). The specimen sequenced was peripheral blood. The origin of this receptor is a woman in her fifties or sixties with active or convalescent COVID-19. The CDR3: CASKTQRGRQLGIYNEQFF. CDR3 coding DNA: TGTGCCAGCAAAACCCAAAGGGGTAGACAGTTAGGTATTTACAATGAGCAGTTCTTC.